The T cell receptor (beta chain) under discussion was sequenced for a study of cytomegalovirus exposure and HLA in healthy donors. Notes on the study in general: Sequencing had likely introduced a cluster of highly shared sequence variants as an artifact.

The study ran its PCR with 60 Vbeta and 13 Jbeta primers. Clones were read by immunoSEQ multiplex PCR, and TCRdb kept only the in-frame ones, dropping some. The sample has about 150,000 clones, around 75% seen once; the top ten hold approximately 8%. V gave up 3 bases and J gave up 7 bases, with 12 bases separating them. Germline loops: CDR1 LGHNA, CDR2 YSLEER. CDR3 length: 14 residues. Comment on this clone: No antigen is known for it.

The rearrangement links TRBV4-3 to TRBJ2-2; TRBD1 is a possible D gene (6 bases). The receptor's source is a man aged 25 to 40 in good health and CMV-seropositive. The sample comprised PBMCs. The CDR3 loop reads CASSQAGVFGELFF. The CDR3 bases are TGCGCCAGCAGCCAGGCAGGGGTTTTCGGGGAGCTGTTTTTT.